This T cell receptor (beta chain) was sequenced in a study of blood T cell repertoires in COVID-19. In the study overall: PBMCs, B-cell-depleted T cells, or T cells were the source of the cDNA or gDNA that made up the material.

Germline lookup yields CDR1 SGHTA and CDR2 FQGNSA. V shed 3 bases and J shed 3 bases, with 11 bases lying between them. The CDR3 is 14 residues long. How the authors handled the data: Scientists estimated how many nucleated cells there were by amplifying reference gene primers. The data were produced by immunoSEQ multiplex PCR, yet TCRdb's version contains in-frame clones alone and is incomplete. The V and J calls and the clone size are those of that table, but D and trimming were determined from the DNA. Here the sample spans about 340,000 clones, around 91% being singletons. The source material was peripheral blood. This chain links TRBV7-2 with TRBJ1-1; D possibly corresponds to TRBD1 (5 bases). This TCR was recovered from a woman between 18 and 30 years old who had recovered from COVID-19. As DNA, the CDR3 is TGTGCCAGCAGCTTGCCGACAGAATACACTGAAGCTTTCTTT. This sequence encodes CASSLPTEYTEAFF.